The text below deals with one T cell receptor beta chain. These data belong to a study of blood T cell repertoires in COVID-19. Study summary: The United States, Italy and Spain supplied acute and convalescent COVID-19 samples. Sources were T cells, B-cell-depleted T cells, or PBMCs; the material itself was cDNA or gDNA.

In the study's own analysis: Amplification from reference gene primers served as the basis for estimated nucleated cell counts. Using immunoSEQ multiplex PCR, the repertoire was profiled, and TCRdb retains in-frame clones only, with some absent. The DNA was the basis for D and trimming; V, J and clone size are from that table. The sample comprises some 87,000 clones, around 81% of which are singletons, and about 8.7% rests with the top ten. J was trimmed by 7 bases and V by 7 bases; bases with no gene match: 10. The CDR3 spans 14 residues. Per the germline V gene, CDR1 is ENHRY and CDR2 is SYGVKD. Specimen: peripheral blood. The chain recombines TRBV10-3 with TRBJ2-1; 7 nucleotides agree with TRBD2. The TCR was taken from a man aged 45 to 65 who had recovered from COVID-19. CDR3 bases: TGTGCCATCAAAGCCGTACGGGGGGAAAATGAGCAGTTCTTC. Its protein product is CAIKAVRGENEQFF.